Listed below are T cell receptor beta chains from one sample, sequenced in a study of blood T cells in healthy people across ages. TCRdb redid the calling of the 5' RACE reads with MiXCR, one entry per CDR3 protein. In the table there are about 800,000 distinct CDR3 sequences, roughly 50% of which are singletons. Sequenced input: blood. These receptors were obtained from a man in his thirties or forties in good health. Each CDR3 is given with its conserved first and last residue. Each record gives: clone size, CDR3 length, V gene, J gene, D gene, CDR3 protein, CDR3 DNA. D genes are given only for firm matches. Clone size is not always given. Where it is, it says once, few, many or a class for expanded clones.

>-|15|TRBV28|TRBJ1-2|-
CASSFPGVPNYGYTF
TGTGCCAGCAGTTTCCCCGGAGTTCCTAACTATGGCTACACCTTC
>-|12|TRBV28|TRBJ2-4|-
CASLTVGGIQYF
TGTGCCAGCCTTACAGTGGGTGGCATTCAGTACTTC
>-|13|TRBV4-2|TRBJ2-7|-
CASSRGLSYGQYF
TGTGCCAGCAGCCGGGGACTCTCCTACGGGCAGTACTTC
>few|15|TRBV5-1|TRBJ2-7|-
CASSFTRAGSYEQYF
TGCGCCAGCAGCTTTACCAGGGCCGGCTCCTACGAGCAGTACTTC
>-|16|TRBV9|TRBJ2-1|-
CASSVGRGQRYNEQFF
TGTGCCAGCAGCGTAGGCAGGGGCCAGAGATACAATGAGCAGTTCTTC
>-|15|TRBV7-2|TRBJ2-1|TRBD2
CASSPYGTSYNEQFF
TGTGCCAGCAGCCCTTACGGGACTAGCTACAATGAGCAGTTCTTC
>-|16|TRBV9|TRBJ2-3|TRBD2
CASSPRTSGLADTQYF
TGTGCCAGCAGCCCTAGGACTAGCGGGCTGGCAGATACGCAGTATTTT
>once|14|TRBV12-3/TRBV12-4|TRBJ2-4|-
CASSVGRTQNIQYF
TGTGCCAGCAGTGTAGGGAGGACCCAAAACATTCAGTACTTC
>-|14|TRBV20-1|TRBJ2-1|-
CSAMSESSYNEQFF
TGCAGTGCTATGAGCGAAAGCTCCTACAATGAGCAGTTCTTC
>-|16|TRBV12-3/TRBV12-4|TRBJ2-3|TRBD2
CASSLVLAGPTDTQYF
TGTGCCAGCAGTTTAGTGCTAGCGGGACCCACAGATACGCAGTATTTT
>-|13|TRBV6-1|TRBJ2-5|TRBD2
CASTGTSKETQYF
TGTGCCAGCACCGGGACTAGCAAAGAGACCCAGTACTTC
>-|16|TRBV7-9|TRBJ2-2|TRBD2
CASRRATSGDTGELFF
TGTGCCAGCAGGCGGGCGACTAGCGGAGACACCGGGGAGCTGTTTTTT
>-|13|TRBV30|TRBJ1-2|-
CAWGFIGFEGYTF
TGTGCCTGGGGGTTTATCGGTTTTGAAGGCTACACCTTC
>-|14|TRBV5-6|TRBJ2-1|TRBD2
CASSSRLAGAAQFF
TGTGCCAGCAGCTCAAGACTAGCGGGAGCTGCGCAGTTCTTC
>-|13|TRBV29-1|TRBJ2-1|TRBD2
CSGGGGRTNEQFF
TGCAGCGGTGGCGGGGGACGTACTAATGAGCAGTTCTTC
>few|13|TRBV20-1|TRBJ1-4|-
CSAIDHAGEKLFF
TGCAGTGCCATAGACCACGCTGGAGAAAAACTGTTTTTT
>-|16|TRBV12-3/TRBV12-4|TRBJ2-3|TRBD2
CASSFPASGVADTQYF
TGTGCCAGCAGTTTTCCGGCTAGCGGGGTAGCAGATACGCAGTATTTT